One and the same sample provided the 25 T cell receptor beta chains below, sequenced in a study of cytomegalovirus exposure and HLA in healthy donors. Using immunoSEQ multiplex PCR, the repertoire was profiled, and TCRdb retains in-frame clones only, with some absent. The repertoire holds 100,000 to 150,000 clones, with roughly nine tenths as singletons. Sequenced sample: PBMCs. The receptors derive from a man younger than 35 in good health and CMV-seropositive.

This clone was detected only once. The rearrangement links TRBV11-1 to TRBJ1-6, with 7 nucleotides matching TRBD1. Looked up from germline, CDR1 is SGHAT and CDR2 is FQDESV (reference sequence). The CDR3 runs 16 residues. Losses at the gene ends were 2 bases for V and 9 bases for J; bases not matched to a gene: 10. The CDR3 spells CASSLLGGGGSSPLHF. The CDR3 coding sequence is TGTGCCAGCAGCTTACTAGGTGGAGGGGGCAGTTCACCCCTCCACTTT.

This chain links TRBV7-8 with TRBJ1-3; perhaps TRBD1 as D (5 bases). V was pared by 1 base and J by 0 bases, with 10 bases between. Germline values: CDR1 SGHVS, CDR2 FQNEAQ. CDR3 length equals 16 residues. The DNA of the CDR3 is TGTGCCAGCAGCTTAGTTTCAGGGCTCTCTGGAAACACCATATATTTT. This gives the protein CASSLVSGLSGNTIYF.

The CDR3 protein is CASSQDSRSTDTQYF. The CDR3 DNA follows: TGTGCCAGCAGCCAAGATTCCAGGAGCACAGATACGCAGTATTTT. The chain links TRBV4-2 to TRBJ2-3; D unclear. Germline loops: CDR1 LGHNA, CDR2 YNFKEQ. This CDR3 is 15 amino acids long. Trimming removed 0 bases from V and 0 bases from J, with 7 bases in between.

The chain employs TRBV4-2 and TRBJ2-7; D ambiguous. The CDR3 sequence is 14 residues long. CDR1 and CDR2 from the germline V gene are LGHNA and YNFKEQ. V was shortened by 4 bases and J by 2 bases, with 12 bases between the two germline ends. CDR3 residues: CASSREAQTYEQYF. In nucleotides, the CDR3 is TGTGCCAGCAGCCGAGAGGCACAGACCTACGAGCAGTACTTC.

The chain employs TRBV4-1 and TRBJ2-7, with 11 bases matching TRBD1. CDR3 size: 14 residues. V trimming: 1 base; J trimming: 5 bases; junction bases outside the gene matches: 1. Per the germline V gene, CDR1 is MGHRA and CDR2 is YSYEKL. This chain's CDR3 is CASSQGTGGDEQYF. CDR3 nucleotides: TGCGCCAGCAGCCAAGGGACAGGGGGCGACGAGCAGTACTTC.

V is TRBV5-4 and J is TRBJ2-7; a weak D match, TRBD1 (5 bases). Germline V gene sequence: CDR1 SGHNT, CDR2 YYREEE (reference sequence). The CDR3 sequence is 16 residues long. V was clipped by 1 base and J by 3 bases, with 17 bases between them. The CDR3 here is CASSLSVRGRDYEQYF. The DNA of the CDR3 is TGTGCCAGCAGCTTGTCCGTCCGAGGCAGGGACTACGAGCAGTACTTC.

The CDR3 bases are TGTGCCAGCAGCTTAGCGCCCGGGACAGGGGTCATGAACACTGAAGCTTTCTTT. Its protein is CASSLAPGTGVMNTEAFF. The chain is built from TRBV7-8 and TRBJ1-1, with 10 bases fitting TRBD1. The V gene end was trimmed by 0 bases and the J gene end by 0 bases; junction bases not matched to a gene: 7. Germline assignment: CDR1 SGHVS and CDR2 FQNEAQ. The length of the CDR3 is 18 residues.

The V and J genes are TRBV27 and TRBJ2-7, with 11 bases identical to TRBD1. This CDR3 spans 16 amino acids. Germline V gene lookup returns CDR1 MNHEY and CDR2 SMNVEV (reference sequence). The J segment lost 6 bases and the V segment lost 4 bases, leaving 11 bases of the junction unmatched. CDR3 sequence (DNA): TGTGCCAGCAGTTCCACGGGGACAGGGGGGTTGAGCGAGCAGTACTTC. It encodes CASSSTGTGGLSEQYF.

This chain connects TRBV5-4 to TRBJ2-5; the match to TRBD2 covers 9 bases. Trimming took 4 bases from V and 4 from J; bases not matched to a gene: 14. There are 17 residues in the CDR3. Germline CDR1 reads SGHNT; CDR2 reads YYREEE (reference sequence). CDR3 region: CASSPSGGLPAGETQYF. The CDR3 DNA reads TGTGCCAGCAGCCCCAGCGGGGGGCTCCCCGCGGGAGAGACCCAGTACTTC.

V usage is TRBV7-2 and J usage is TRBJ1-5; 7 bases match TRBD1. The CDR3 runs to 14 residues. Per the germline V gene, CDR1 is SGHTA and CDR2 is FQGNSA. The V gene end was trimmed by 5 bases and the J gene end by 7 bases; junction bases not matched to a gene: 8. The DNA of the CDR3 is TGTGCCAGCAGCCTCGACAGGGCTGGGCAGCCCCAGCATTTT. As protein: CASSLDRAGQPQHF.

V is TRBV5-1 and J is TRBJ2-3; no definite D call. The V gene's germline CDR1 is SGHRS and CDR2 YFSETQ. The CDR3 runs to 13 residues. Trimming took 3 bases from V and 4 from J, leaving 9 bases between them. The CDR3 DNA follows: TGCGCCAGCAGCTCCGGGTCTCCAGATACGCAGTATTTT. It translates to CASSSGSPDTQYF.

This clone was counted between two and nine times. V and J are TRBV5-6 and TRBJ2-1; D possibly corresponds to TRBD1 (6 bases). Trimming stripped 3 bases from V and 2 bases from J, with 9 bases between. Germline V CDR1 and CDR2: SGHDT, YYEEEE. This CDR3 has 14 amino acids. The DNA for the CDR3 is TGTGCCAGCAGCTCGGACAGCACCTACAATGAGCAGTTCTTC. Protein sequence: CASSSDSTYNEQFF.

The V and J genes are TRBV5-1 and TRBJ1-6, with D possibly being TRBD1 (5 bases). The CDR3 is 13 amino acids. Trimming cost V 4 bases and J 8 bases, with 10 bases left between them. CDR1 is SGHRS, CDR2 YFSETQ, per germline. CDR3 bases: TGCGCCAGCAGCCTGGGGGGGGATTCACCCCTCCACTTT. Its translation is CASSLGGDSPLHF.

The V and J genes are TRBV5-6 and TRBJ1-2, with D possibly being TRBD1 (6 bases). V was clipped by 6 bases and J by 4 bases, with 16 bases between them. Per the germline V gene, CDR1 is SGHDT and CDR2 is YYEEEE. The CDR3 is 14 amino acids. The CDR3 DNA is TGTGCCAGCACCGCCACAGGGCCCACCTATGGCTACACCTTC. This encodes CASTATGPTYGYTF.

This clone has only a few counts. The gene calls are TRBV25-1 and TRBJ1-1; no clear D gene. Trimming cost V 6 bases and J 6 bases, with 14 bases left between them. Germline V gives CDR1 MGHDK, CDR2 SYGVNS. The CDR3 covers 13 residues. The DNA for the CDR3 is TGTGCCAGCAGCAAGGCGGGGAGTCCTGAAGCTTTCTTT. Residues: CASSKAGSPEAFF.

The DNA for the CDR3 is TGCGCCAGCAAACGGGACACCGGAGGTGAAAAACTGTTTTTT. This gives the protein CASKRDTGGEKLFF. The genes are TRBV5-1 and TRBJ1-4; a possible D gene is TRBD1 (6 bases). This CDR3 contains 14 residues. Deletions cut 6 bases from V and 7 bases from J, with 16 bases between. Per germline, CDR1 SGHRS and CDR2 YFSETQ.

The rearrangement uses TRBV7-8 and TRBJ2-3, with TRBD2 identical over 7 bases. J was trimmed by 6 bases and V by 3 bases; bases with no gene match: 9. CDR1 is SGHVS, CDR2 FQNEAQ, per germline. This CDR3 comprises 15 residues. For the CDR3, the DNA is TGTGCCAGCAGCTTCGGGCTAGCGGTGCAGGATACGCAGTATTTT. It specifies CASSFGLAVQDTQYF. The full variable domain, its missing parts supplied by reference TRBV7-8 and TRBJ2-3, is GAGVSQSPRYKVAKRGQDVALRCDPISGHVSLFWYQQALGQGPEFLTYFQNEAQLDKSGLPSDRFFAERPEGSVSTLKIQRTQQEDSAVYLCASSFGLAVQDTQYFGPGTRLTVL.

The chain links TRBV7-9 to TRBJ1-1; D not certain. This CDR3 has 14 amino acids. CDR1 and CDR2 from the germline V gene are SEHNR and FQNEAQ (reference sequence). V lost 4 bases and J 3 bases, leaving 12 bases between the germline ends. CDR3 protein: CASSSRKRDTEAFF. Here the CDR3 DNA reads TGTGCCAGCAGCTCGCGAAAACGGGACACTGAAGCTTTCTTT.

The V and J genes are TRBV7-9 and TRBJ1-1, with TRBD1 identical over 7 bases. V shed 4 bases and J 3 bases; nucleotides not matched to a gene: 8. The CDR3 sequence is 15 residues long. Germline V gene lookup returns CDR1 SEHNR and CDR2 FQNEAQ (reference sequence). The CDR3 DNA follows: TGTGCCAGCAGCTCAACAGGGGAGGCGGACACTGAAGCTTTCTTT. It specifies CASSSTGEADTEAFF.

The V gene is TRBV5-5, the J gene TRBJ1-1; no clear D gene. Trimming took off 1 base at V and 5 bases at J, with 9 bases between the two ends. Looked up from germline, CDR1 is SGHKS and CDR2 is YYEKEE (reference sequence). The CDR3 length is 13 residues. CDR3 residues: CASSLKRETEAFF. In DNA, the CDR3 is TGTGCCAGCAGCTTGAAGAGGGAGACTGAAGCTTTCTTT.

This clone was picked up a small number of times. V and J are TRBV4-2 and TRBJ1-2, with 7 bases lining up with TRBD1. The CDR3 has 14 amino acids. The junction had 5 bases not matched to a gene; V was cut back by 5 bases and J by 2 bases. Per the germline V gene, CDR1 is LGHNA and CDR2 is YNFKEQ. CDR3 in amino acids: CASSFDRANYGYTF. The CDR3 bases are TGTGCCAGCAGCTTCGACAGGGCCAACTATGGCTACACCTTC.

The chain joins TRBV9 to TRBJ2-7, with D perhaps matching TRBD1 (5 bases). This CDR3 has 14 amino acids. Per the germline V gene, CDR1 is SGDLS and CDR2 is YYNGEE. Trimming cost V 3 bases and J 0 bases, with 10 bases left between them. CDR3 sequence: CASSADSSSYEQYF. CDR3 bases: TGTGCCAGCAGCGCCGACAGTAGCTCCTACGAGCAGTACTTC.

J is TRBJ1-5 and V is TRBV2; TRBD1 is a possible D gene (5 bases). Per the germline V gene, CDR1 is SNHLY and CDR2 is FYNNEI. Trimming stripped 2 bases from V and 7 bases from J, with 12 bases between. This CDR3 contains 14 residues. In DNA form, the CDR3 reads TGTGCCAGCAGTGAAATCGGGGGGAAGCAGCCCCAGCATTTT. Its translation: CASSEIGGKQPQHF.

The CDR3 DNA is TGTGCCAGCAGTTACTCGAGTAGGGGTAATGAAAAACTGTTTTTT. Its translation: CASSYSSRGNEKLFF. This chain connects TRBV6-5 to TRBJ1-4; TRBD1 is a possible D gene (5 bases). Germline-derived CDR1 and CDR2 are MNHEY and SVGAGI. V was shortened by 0 bases and J by 4 bases, with 9 bases between the two germline ends. The CDR3 totals 15 residues.

The chain employs TRBV6-5 and TRBJ1-4; perhaps TRBD1 as D (5 bases). The V end lost 6 bases, the J end lost 3 bases, and 14 bases lay between the germline ends. CDR1 MNHEY and CDR2 SVGAGI come from the germline V gene. The CDR3 totals 15 residues. This CDR3 reads CASRTGGTANEKLFF. DNA of the CDR3: TGTGCCAGCAGGACCGGGGGTACGGCTAATGAAAAACTGTTTTTT.